This T cell receptor (beta chain) came from a study of T cell responses to AZD1222 COVID-19 vaccine (dated by TCRdb to about 2021). Regarding the research as a whole: TCR sequencing was performed for 230 to 250 trial participants, of whom 207 were given two doses of AZD1222 and approximately 25 were given two doses of MenACWY control vaccine. Enrollment into the trials was organized by age into subgroups of 18-55, 56-69 and 70-plus years, and those subgroups contained roughly 150, 30 and 60 TCR-sequenced participants, respectively. The investigation overall reported the following: After two AZD1222 doses, spike-specific TCR breadth and depth were significantly higher than at day 0 and than in MenACWY recipients. Nearly half of unique spike-specific TCRs reportedly recognized epitopes outside regions mutated in the B.1.351 and B.1.1.7 variants. In the small 56-69-year group, the increase in depth fell short of significance, most likely because of low power. Participants were mostly white British and included more females than males, and it was suggested by the authors that clonal diversity may have been underestimated. Conclusions about previously exposed vaccinees were limited because only a handful of AZD1222 recipients were SARS-CoV-2 seropositive at baseline. CD4 TCRs associated with the vaccine covered the entire spike protein, and the dominant responses were in regions 160-218 and 743-854. Because no samples from the day 14 peak response were available, repertoires could be characterized only after the peak T cell response.

V lost 5 bases and J lost 9 bases; the stretch between them is 17 bases long. From the germline V gene, CDR1 is SGHVS and CDR2 is FQNEAQ. The CDR3 runs 14 residues from the cysteine to the phenylalanine. Only CDR3 DNA remains: 42 bases, in frame from the first base. As regards this clone: Its recognized antigen is unknown. One base away there is no much larger clone; base qualities are not given.

Per the publication, the time point label means: baseline before first vaccination. The sample's treatment or condition label, decoded: meningococcal conjugate vaccine given as trial control. Vaccinee samples were obtained from the UK trials COV001 and COV002, which included a single-blind randomized controlled phase 2/3 trial of AZD1222 (ChAdOx1 nCoV-19) in healthy adults. For TCRbeta chain sequencing, PBMC samples from trial participants were taken at day 0 and at day 28 after the second dose. The CDR3 regions of human TCRbeta chains were subjected to immunosequencing. The original pipeline was this. Repertoire TCRs were checked for matches against a reference library of SARS-CoV-2-specific TCRs that had been generated using the MIRA antigen-specificity platform. Breadth was defined as the fraction of unique TCRs that were SARS-CoV-2-associated. Depth was defined as the fraction of total T cells that were SARS-CoV-2-associated. Each spike-specific TCR was assigned to its reactive spike region and to a CD4 or CD8 class using the MIRA data. Log10-transformed breadth and depth values were compared by one-way ANOVA with Sidak's multiple comparisons tests. Not all clones reach the TCRdb copy of this immuneACCESS table, which keeps in-frame sequences only. Checked studies attribute under half of the gap to unresolved V genes and leave the rest unexplained. V and J calls and clone size are as listed in that table; D and trimming were resolved from the DNA. The table for this sample lists roughly 120,000 clones; 75% to 90% of them were counted only once. The leading ten clones occupy 3% to 4% of the sample.

Sequenced material: peripheral blood, taken on day 0 of MenACWY control vaccination. The clonotype was recovered from an adult in good health. Recombination linked TRBV7-8 to TRBJ1-5; confidence is insufficient to name the D gene. The bases read TGTGCCAGCAGCCTCGACACACCCGGTCGGCCCCAGCATTTT. The resulting protein is CASSLDTPGRPQHF.